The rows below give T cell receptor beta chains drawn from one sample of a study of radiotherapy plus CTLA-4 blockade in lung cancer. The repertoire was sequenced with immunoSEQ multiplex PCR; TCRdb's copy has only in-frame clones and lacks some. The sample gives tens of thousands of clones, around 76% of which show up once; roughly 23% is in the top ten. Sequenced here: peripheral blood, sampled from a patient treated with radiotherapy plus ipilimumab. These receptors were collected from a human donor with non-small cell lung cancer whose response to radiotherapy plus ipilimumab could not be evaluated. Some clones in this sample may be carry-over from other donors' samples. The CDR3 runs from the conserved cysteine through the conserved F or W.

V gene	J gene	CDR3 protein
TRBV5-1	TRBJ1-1	CASSLTGGATEAFF
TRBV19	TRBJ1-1	CASSIGQGAVWGLLDTEAFF
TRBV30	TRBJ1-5	CAWSARTNQPQHF
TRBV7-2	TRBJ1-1	CASSLRQGGKNTEAFF
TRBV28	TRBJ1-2	CASSFRGYTF
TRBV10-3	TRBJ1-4	CAISDSGGEKLFF
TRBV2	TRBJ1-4	CASSDPSGGKEKLFF
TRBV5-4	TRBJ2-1	CASSLGGAGEQFF
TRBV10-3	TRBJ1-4	CAISPDRGVGKLFF
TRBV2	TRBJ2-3	CASSGATSTDTQYF
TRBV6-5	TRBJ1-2	CASRGTSRASGYTF
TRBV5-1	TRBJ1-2	CASSLAPPTGSYGYTF
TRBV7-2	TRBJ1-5	CASSLDPLTGVRQPQHF
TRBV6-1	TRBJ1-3	CASSEEGLGNTIYF
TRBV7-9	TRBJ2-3	CASSLGGRVTDTQYF
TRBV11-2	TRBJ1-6	CASSRQGYNSPLHF
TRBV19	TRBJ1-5	CASKGGQRNQPQHF
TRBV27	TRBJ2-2	CASSHGGAGELFF
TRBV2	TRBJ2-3	CASTKRQAITDTQYF
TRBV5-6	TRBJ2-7	CASSLGRSSSYEQYF
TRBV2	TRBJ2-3	CASSPSYSSTDTQYF
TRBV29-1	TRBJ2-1	CSALGGKGVNEQFF
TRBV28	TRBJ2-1	CASSYPDEQFF
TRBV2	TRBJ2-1	CASSETAGGIKFF
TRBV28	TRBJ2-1	CASSLVLADYNEQFF
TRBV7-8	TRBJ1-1	CASSYREGAEAFF
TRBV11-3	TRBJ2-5	CASSLGSTGGQETQYF
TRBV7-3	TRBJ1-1	CASSLTGARLMNTEAFF
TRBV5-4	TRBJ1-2	CASSLEGLGLGGYTF
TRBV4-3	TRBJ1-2	CASSQDTSERYGYTF
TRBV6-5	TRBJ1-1	CASSTGGNTEAFF
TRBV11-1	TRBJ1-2	CASSLKAGGWDYGYTF
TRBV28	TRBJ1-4	CASSFSQGGEKLFF
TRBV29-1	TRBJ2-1	CSALRGRRREQFF
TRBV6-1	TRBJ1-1	CASSARVGTEAFF
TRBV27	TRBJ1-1	CASRPPGSAGETEAFF
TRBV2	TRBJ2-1	CASSEVRTSGVSYNEQFF
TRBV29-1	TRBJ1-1	CSVGRVGGTEAFF
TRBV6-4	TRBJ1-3	CASSDSNRLQGRSSGNTIYF
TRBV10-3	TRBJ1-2	CAITLTGQSGYTF
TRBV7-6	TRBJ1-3	CASSPSSGNTIYF
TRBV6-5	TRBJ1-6	CASSFRQGSNSPLHF